The 2 T cell receptor beta chains reported below all come from one sample, sequenced in a study of regulatory T cells in long-lasting Graves disease. The time point denotes: newly diagnosed GD, antithyroid drugs for less than 3 months. The authors made the TCR library using RNA they extracted from PBMCs. TCR beta libraries were built with iRepertoire HTBI primers and Arm-PCR of CDR3 regions. MiXCR, applied by TCRdb to the multiplex PCR reads, yields one record per CDR3 protein. Of 350,000 to 500,000 distinct CDR3 sequences listed, around 15% are singletons. These data also formed part of another study, on T cells in Graves' hyperthyroidism and ophthalmopathy.

The sample in question was peripheral blood mononuclear cells (PBMCs), obtained at new diagnosis, from a patient treated with antithyroid drugs. These TCRs come from a woman in her late teens or twenties with Graves disease.

This clonotype was observed at least ten times. This chain links TRBV28 with TRBJ2-7; D remains ambiguous. CDR3 length: 13 residues. Germline values: CDR1 MDHEN, CDR2 SYDVKM. The V and J ends lost 2 bases and 6 bases respectively, with 11 bases between them. In nucleotides, the CDR3 is TGTGCCAGCAGTTTAATCAGTTCCCCCGAGCAGTACTTC. Its protein is CASSLISSPEQYF.

On this clonotype itself: This may be a read error: a much more frequent sequence differs by one nucleotide. The chain links TRBV30 to TRBJ1-1; D possibly corresponds to TRBD1 (5 bases). This CDR3 is 13 amino acids long. In germline, CDR1 is GTSNPN, CDR2 SVGIG (reference sequence). The CDR3 nucleotides are TGTGCCTGGAGTGTACAGGAGGACACTGACGCTTTCTTT. Protein product: CAWSVQEDTDAFF. Full variable domain (outside the CDR3, taken from reference TRBV30 and TRBJ1-1): SQTIHQWPATLVQPVGSPLSLECTVEGTSNPNLYWYRQAAGRGLQLLFYSVGIGQISSEVPQNLSASRPQDRQFILSSKKLLLSDSGFYLCAWSVQEDTDAFFGQGTRLTVV.